This passage covers 26 T cell receptor beta chains from one sample sequenced in a study of blood T cell repertoires in COVID-19. Assay used: immunoSEQ multiplex PCR; TCRdb lists only in-frame clones, some missing. The sample has more than 45,000 clones; 80% to 85% are singletons. Sequenced: peripheral blood. Receptors originate from a man at least 80 years old with COVID-19, enrolled during active disease.

The CDR3 DNA follows: TGTGCCAGCAGCTTCTCGGTTCAAGAGACCCAGTACTTC. Residues: CASSFSVQETQYF. This chain connects TRBV11-1 to TRBJ2-5; no firm D call. Germline V gives CDR1 SGHAT, CDR2 FQDESV (reference sequence). The CDR3 contains 13 residues. Between the trimmed V and J ends, which lost 3 bases and 2 bases, there was a span of 7 bases.

This clone has only one observation. The chain is built from TRBV5-6 and TRBJ2-1, with TRBD2 matching 9 bases. Losses at the gene ends were 4 bases for V and 8 bases for J; bases not matched to a gene: 10. Germline CDR1 reads SGHDT; CDR2 reads YYEEEE. The CDR3 extends over 15 amino acids. In nucleotides, the CDR3 is TGTGCCAGCAGCCTCGGACTAGCGAGGTCAGATGAGCAGTTCTTC. This translates into CASSLGLARSDEQFF.

The chain couples TRBV5-4 to TRBJ2-5, with 9 bases lining up with TRBD1. The ends lost 2 bases at V and 4 bases at J; junction bases unmatched: 3. Germline CDR1 SGHNT, CDR2 YYREEE (reference sequence). CDR3 length equals 14 residues. CDR3 nucleotides: TGTGCCAGCAGCTTCTACAGGGGGCGAGAGACCCAGTACTTC. It specifies CASSFYRGRETQYF.

The CDR3 DNA reads as TGTGCCAGTAGTAAGGGACTAGCGGACACGGATACGCAGTATTTT. Encoded protein: CASSKGLADTDTQYF. The chain links TRBV19 to TRBJ2-3, with TRBD2 matching over 11 bases. CDR3 length: 15 amino acids. V lost 4 bases, J lost 6 bases, and 6 bases stayed unmatched. Germline-derived CDR1 and CDR2 are LNHDA and SQIVND (reference sequence).

V is TRBV28 and J is TRBJ1-5, with 7 nucleotides matching TRBD1. This CDR3 has 16 amino acids. Trimming removed 6 bases from V and 6 bases from J; junction bases left unmatched: 14. Germline CDR1 reads MDHEN; CDR2 reads SYDVKM. The chain's CDR3 is CASSPIDRDGVQPQHF. Here the CDR3 DNA reads TGTGCCAGCAGCCCGATAGACAGGGATGGAGTTCAGCCCCAGCATTTT.

In this sample, this clone turned up a few times. The J gene is TRBJ1-6, the V gene TRBV19; D is unclear. Trimming cost V 7 bases and J 2 bases, with 12 bases left between them. Germline V gene lookup returns CDR1 LNHDA and CDR2 SQIVND (reference sequence). This CDR3 region has 15 residues. DNA of the CDR3: TGTGCCAGTACCAATCGGTATACCTATAATTCACCCCTCCACTTT. This encodes CASTNRYTYNSPLHF.

The chain combines TRBV3-1 (or the pseudogene TRBV3-2) with TRBJ2-7; D is possibly TRBD1 (5 bases). Trimming removed 0 bases from V and 0 bases from J, with 9 bases in between. CDR1 and CDR2 from the germline V gene are LGHDT and YNNKEL (reference sequence). The CDR3 sequence is 15 residues long. The CDR3 region is CASSQEAGLSYEQYF. The CDR3 coding sequence is TGTGCCAGCAGCCAAGAGGCAGGGCTCTCCTACGAGCAGTACTTC.

This clone occurred a few times. The rearrangement uses TRBV25-1 and TRBJ1-1; the D gene is possibly TRBD1 (5 bases). CDR1 is MGHDK and CDR2 is SYGVNS in the germline V gene. The CDR3 has 13 residues. V was cut by 5 bases and J by 5 bases, with 12 bases left in between. The CDR3, as DNA: TGTGCCAGCAGTAGGGACTACGGGACTGAAGCTTTCTTT. Encoded protein: CASSRDYGTEAFF. The entire variable domain, with the rest obtained from reference TRBV25-1 and TRBJ1-1, is as follows: EADIYQTPRYLVIGTGKKITLECSQTMGHDKMYWYQQDPGMELHLIHYSYGVNSTEKGDLSSESTVSRIRTEHFPLTLESARPSHTSQYLCASSRDYGTEAFFGQGTRLTVV.

The V gene is TRBV7-9, the J gene TRBJ1-4; 8 nucleotides line up with TRBD1. V lost 6 bases, J lost 4 bases, and 4 bases stayed unmatched. Germline V lookup: CDR1 SEHNR, CDR2 FQNEAQ (reference sequence). This CDR3 region has 14 residues. The CDR3 sequence: CASSWTGINEKLFF. The CDR3 bases are TGTGCCAGCAGTTGGACAGGGATTAATGAAAAACTGTTTTTT.

This clone occurred once. In nucleotides, the CDR3 is TGTGCCAGCAGCTTATCGGGCAGGGGCCTGAACACTGAAGCTTTCTTT. This translates into CASSLSGRGLNTEAFF. This rearrangement joins TRBV7-6 to TRBJ1-1; D is possibly TRBD1 (6 bases). V gave up 2 bases and J gave up 0 bases, with 13 bases separating them. The CDR3 runs to 16 residues. Germline V gene data show CDR1 as SGHVS and CDR2 as FNYEAQ.

CDR3 sequence reads: CASSQQSLAGGPNEQFF. The CDR3 nucleotides are TGCGCCAGCAGCCAACAATCTCTAGCGGGGGGGCCTAATGAGCAGTTCTTC. This chain connects TRBV4-3 to TRBJ2-1; 12 nucleotides agree with TRBD2. The CDR3 is 17 residues long. V shed 2 bases, J shed 7 bases, and the junction held 9 bases outside the gene matches. The germline CDR1 and CDR2 sequences are LGHNA and YSLEER.

This chain connects TRBV4-1 to TRBJ2-2, with D perhaps matching TRBD1 (5 bases). CDR3 length equals 18 residues. CDR1 and CDR2 from the germline V gene are MGHRA and YSYEKL. Trimming pared 3 bases from V and 1 base from J, leaving 18 bases between. The CDR3 loop is CASSHAMGRAVNTGELFF. Here the CDR3 DNA reads TGCGCCAGCAGCCATGCTATGGGCAGGGCGGTGAACACCGGGGAGCTGTTTTTT.

This clone was detected only a few times. This chain links TRBV29-1 with TRBJ1-3, with unresolved D. Trimming stripped 8 bases from V and 2 bases from J, with 10 bases between. The CDR3 covers 12 residues. Germline assignment: CDR1 SQVTM and CDR2 ANQGSEA. Here the CDR3 reads CSIQVPGNTIYF. The CDR3 DNA sequence: TGCAGCATCCAGGTTCCTGGAAACACCATATATTTT.

The rearrangement links TRBV20-1 to TRBJ1-1; D is ambiguous. Trimming removed 3 bases from V and 5 bases from J, with 10 bases in between. The length of the CDR3 is 12 residues. Germline CDR1 reads DFQATT; CDR2 reads SNEGSKA (reference sequence). This CDR3 reads CSASRGETEAFF. The CDR3 DNA follows: TGCAGTGCTAGTCGGGGAGAGACTGAAGCTTTCTTT.

This chain links TRBV5-3 with TRBJ2-7; 9 bases map to TRBD1. TRBV5-3 falls under the ORF class, with uncertain function. V gave up 0 bases and J gave up 3 bases; unmatched junction bases: 7. The length of the CDR3 is 16 residues. CDR3 DNA sequence: TGTGCCAGAAGCTTGGCCCGACAGGGGGTCCGCTACGAGCAGTACTTC. It specifies CARSLARQGVRYEQYF.

This chain uses TRBV3-1 (or the pseudogene TRBV3-2) with TRBJ2-7; D perhaps matches TRBD2 (5 bases). The CDR3 has 16 amino acids. Germline lookup yields CDR1 LGHDT and CDR2 YNNKEL (reference sequence). Trimming left V 0 bases short and J 2 bases short, with 14 bases between. The CDR3 reads CASSQDIRESTYEQYF. DNA for the CDR3: TGTGCCAGCAGCCAAGATATCCGGGAATCGACCTACGAGCAGTACTTC.

The count of this clone is one. The chain joins TRBV5-1 to TRBJ2-5, with TRBD2 matching 10 bases. V gave up 2 bases and J gave up 3 bases; unmatched junction bases: 4. The CDR3 contains 15 residues. From germline, CDR1 is SGHRS and CDR2 YFSETQ. This CDR3 is CASSLSSGGEETQYF. The CDR3 region has the DNA TGCGCCAGCAGCTTATCTAGCGGGGGAGAAGAGACCCAGTACTTC.

The chain uses TRBV4-2 and TRBJ2-1; 12 nucleotides align to TRBD2. J gave up 5 bases and V 3 bases, and 5 bases lay outside the gene matches. Germline values: CDR1 LGHNA, CDR2 YNFKEQ. The CDR3 contains 16 residues. DNA of the CDR3: TGTGCCAGCAGCCACGGACTAGCGGGGAGAAACAATGAGCAGTTCTTC. It translates to CASSHGLAGRNNEQFF.

The chain links TRBV3-1 (or the pseudogene TRBV3-2) to TRBJ2-1; 13 bases agree with TRBD2. From germline, CDR1 is LGHDT and CDR2 YNNKEL (reference sequence). There are 16 residues in the CDR3. The V gene end was trimmed by 4 bases and the J gene end by 9 bases; junction bases not matched to a gene: 9. CDR3 DNA sequence: TGTGCCAGCAGCCCCCGACTAGCGGGAGGTTTTGTTGAGCAGTTCTTC. Protein sequence: CASSPRLAGGFVEQFF.

This clone appeared once. The chain links TRBV24-1 to TRBJ1-2, with TRBD1 matching 7 bases. The length of the CDR3 is 18 residues. Germline trimming cut 2 bases from V and 5 bases from J; bases unmatched to any gene: 16. Per the germline V gene, CDR1 is KGHDR and CDR2 is SFDVKD. The CDR3 loop reads CATSDSRQGDRGRYGYTF. The CDR3 region has the DNA TGTGCCACCAGTGATTCCCGGCAAGGGGACAGAGGGAGGTATGGCTACACCTTC.

The chain employs TRBV5-1 and TRBJ1-5; tentative D call: TRBD1 (6 bases). The germline CDR1 and CDR2 sequences are SGHRS and YFSETQ. CDR3 length equals 14 residues. Trimming removed 3 bases from V and 4 bases from J, with 11 bases in between. CDR3 nucleotide sequence: TGCGCCAGCAGCTGGGGGGGCGGGAATCAGCCCCAGCATTTT. It encodes CASSWGGGNQPQHF.

The genes are TRBV20-1 and TRBJ2-1; possibly TRBD2 for D (5 bases). V lost 3 bases to trimming and J lost 4 bases, with 10 bases between them. The germline V gene encodes CDR1 DFQATT and CDR2 SNEGSKA (reference sequence). The CDR3 extends over 13 amino acids. The CDR3 nucleotides read TGCAGTGCTAGTTCGCAGCGGTACAATGAGCAGTTCTTC. It specifies CSASSQRYNEQFF.

The J gene is TRBJ2-3, the V gene TRBV9; TRBD2 matches at 16 bases. The CDR3 is made up of 16 amino acids. Per the germline V gene, CDR1 is SGDLS and CDR2 is YYNGEE. The J segment lost 8 bases and the V segment lost 4 bases, leaving 7 bases of the junction unmatched. CDR3 loop: CASSSGLAGGGATQYF. CDR3 in DNA: TGTGCCAGCAGCTCGGGACTAGCGGGAGGGGGGGCTACGCAGTATTTT.

This clone showed up just a few times. The genes are TRBV11-2 and TRBJ1-2; 11 bases are a match to TRBD1. Trimming took 1 base from V and 4 from J; bases not matched to a gene: 5. CDR3 length equals 16 residues. Germline CDR1 reads SGHAT; CDR2 reads FQNNGV. In DNA, the CDR3 is TGTGCCAGCAGCTTAGGGACAGGGGGCGCCGGCTATGGCTACACCTTC. It codes for CASSLGTGGAGYGYTF. Looking up the rest from reference TRBV11-2 and TRBJ1-2 gives the full variable domain: EAGVAQSPRYKIIEKRQSVAFWCNPISGHATLYWYQQILGQGPKLLIQFQNNGVVDDSQLPKDRFSAERLKGVDSTLKIQPAKLEDSAVYLCASSLGTGGAGYGYTFGSGTRLTVV.

The rearrangement joins TRBV6-1 to TRBJ1-2; the D gene is possibly TRBD1 (5 bases). The CDR3 loop spans 15 amino acids. Germline V CDR1 and CDR2: MNHNS, SASEGT. The V and J ends lost 3 bases and 7 bases respectively, with 18 bases between them. CDR3 sequence reads: CASSDSFRVGGGYTF. CDR3 in DNA: TGTGCCAGCAGTGATTCGTTCAGGGTGGGAGGTGGCTACACCTTC.

This clone occurred a few times. The V gene is TRBV30, the J gene TRBJ1-6; weak D call: TRBD1 (6 bases). This CDR3 region has 14 residues. V gave up 2 bases and J gave up 9 bases, with 14 bases separating them. The germline V gene encodes CDR1 GTSNPN and CDR2 SVGIG (reference sequence). The CDR3 nucleotides are TGTGCCTGGAGTTTGACAGGCGTTGGTTCACCCCTCCACTTT. Translating it yields CAWSLTGVGSPLHF.